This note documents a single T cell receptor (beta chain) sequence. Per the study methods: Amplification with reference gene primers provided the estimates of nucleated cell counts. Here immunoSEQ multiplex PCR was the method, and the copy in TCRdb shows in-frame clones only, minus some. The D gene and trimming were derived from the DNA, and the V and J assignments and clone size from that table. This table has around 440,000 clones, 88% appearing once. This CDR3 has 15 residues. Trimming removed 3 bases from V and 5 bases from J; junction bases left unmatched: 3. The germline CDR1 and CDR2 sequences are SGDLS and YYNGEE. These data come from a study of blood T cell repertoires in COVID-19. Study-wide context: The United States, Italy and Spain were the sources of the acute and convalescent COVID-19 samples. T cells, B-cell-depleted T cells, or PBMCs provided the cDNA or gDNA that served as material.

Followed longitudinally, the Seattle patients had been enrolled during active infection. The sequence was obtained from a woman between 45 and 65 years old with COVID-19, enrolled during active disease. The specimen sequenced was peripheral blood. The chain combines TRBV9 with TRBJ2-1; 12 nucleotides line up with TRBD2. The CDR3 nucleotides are TGTGCCAGCAGCGAGGGGACTAGCGGGCACAATGAGCAGTTCTTC. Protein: CASSEGTSGHNEQFF.